This T cell receptor beta chain originates from a study (dated by TCRdb to between 2014 and 2017). With respect to the entire study: The study examined whether tumor-infiltrating Tregs in breast cancer are drawn from blood Tregs or arise in situ by conversion from other CD4+ T cell subsets. Overall study outcomes, separate from this receptor: The TCR alpha and beta sequences of tumor-infiltrating Tregs showed the greatest overlap with tumor naive CD4+ T cells, followed by blood naive CD4+ T cells. The TCR gene usage of tumor memory CD4+ T cells clustered together with blood and lymph node memory CD4+ cells and with lymph node naive CD4+ cells. The larger-cohort validation was restricted to a single TCR beta V-J rearrangement rather than whole repertoires.

Full-length TCR variable regions were amplified by 5' RACE PCR using constant-region reverse primers, and then by semi-nested PCR using Nested Universal Primer A. The ReliaPrep RNA Cell Miniprep System was used to extract total RNA, which was then reverse transcribed into 5'RACE-ready cDNA with the SMARTer RACE 5'/3' Kit. Multiplex adaptors were used to barcode the full-length TCR alpha and beta libraries, which were then sequenced on an Illumina MiSeq. Under the source paper's analysis protocol: For each of nine subset-tissue groups, sequencing data from the five patients were pooled, and the groups were then compared using unsupervised clustering of TCR gene usage. The Morisita-Horn index was used to calculate repertoire similarity, with shared sequences weighted according to their contribution to each repertoire. TCRdb redid the processing of the public reads, applying fastp at Q25 and MiXCR, and retained in-frame beta chains. Each CDR3 protein appears once, grouped with its most common genes and DNA. For this entry, the V and J calls and clone size follow TCRdb and not the study's own pipeline. Here the sample has 62,000 or so distinct CDR3 sequences; just under 30% occur a single time. The ten largest clones represent 2.3% of the sample.

From the cysteine through the phenylalanine, the CDR3 covers 16 amino acids. Only the CDR3 portion is preserved as DNA: 48 bases, with reading frame beginning at the first base. V lost 3 bases and J lost 4 bases; the stretch between them is 18 bases long. Reading the germline V gene gives CDR1 MNHEY and CDR2 SVGAGI. Naive CD4+ T cells were purified with the Miltenyi Naive CD4+ T Cell Isolation kit, with Tregs depleted using CD25 microbeads. Tregs, naive and memory CD4+ T cells from tumor, blood and ipsilateral draining lymph nodes of 5 or 6 breast cancer patients underwent full-length TCR alpha and beta sequencing. Tumor tissue and lymph nodes from ipsilateral axillary dissection were perfused with PBS, minced and digested with collagenase I and hyaluronidase. FACS confirmed that the sorted cell populations were more than 90% pure. As concerns this clonotype: The antigen it binds to is not known. Base qualities are not provided; no much larger clone lies one nucleotide away.

The material sequenced was tumor-infiltrating naive CD4+ T cells sorted from the breast tumor. The sample's cell subset or site label, decoded: naive CD4+ T cells, CD4+CD45RA+CD25-. The clonotype was recovered from a female donor with breast cancer. The V and J genes are TRBV6-5 and TRBJ2-5, with the D segment identity uncertain. The CDR3 here reads CASSYRLPRVPETQYF. The bases read TGTGCCAGCAGTTATCGCCTCCCGAGAGTCCCAGAGACCCAGTACTTC.